This record covers a single T cell receptor beta chain. Antigen unknown. This sample was taken from a study of T cell responses to AZD1222 COVID-19 vaccine. Study-wide results and limits: White British donors predominated, females outnumbered males, and clonal diversity was possibly underestimated.

The table came from immunoSEQ multiplex PCR; TCRdb's copy has only in-frame clones and leaves some out. The sample consists of roughly 110,000 clones, around 92% of them appearing once. Second-dose groups at about 4 or about 12 weeks were pooled. The sample consisted of peripheral blood, taken 28 days after the second AZD1222 dose. The sequence derives from an adult who received the AZD1222 COVID-19 vaccine.

The CDR3 sequence: CASSQRAGVLPNYGYTF. The CDR3 coding sequence is TGTGCCAGCAGCCAACGGGCAGGGGTCCTCCCTAACTATGGCTACACCTTC. The chain uses TRBV3-1 (or the pseudogene TRBV3-2) and TRBJ1-2; tentatively, D is TRBD1 (6 bases). The germline gives CDR1 LGHDT, CDR2 YNNKEL (reference sequence). The CDR3 totals 17 residues. Trimming pared 2 bases from V and 0 bases from J, leaving 16 bases between.